The T cell receptor beta chain described here comes from a study of shared T cell receptors in the human thymus (dated by TCRdb to the early 2020s). About the full investigation: The study examined how the human thymus generates shared, self-reactive T-cell receptor alpha chains.

This clone occurred once. Its antigen specificity is not known. No base-level quality is on record; no much larger clone is a single base apart. The library was produced with the immunoSEQ multiplex PCR assay. TCRdb obtained this table from immuneACCESS and retained in-frame rearrangements with V and J assigned. These tables miss some clones; where compared with another copy, unresolved V genes account for less than half of the shortfall, and the remainder is unexplained. For this sample the table gives 600,000 to 900,000 clones, of which approximately 83% were detected only once. More than 0.01% of the sample comes from the top ten. Looking up the germline V gene yields CDR1 MNHNS and CDR2 SASEGT. V has 4 bases trimmed and J has 2 bases trimmed; junction bases matching no gene number 9. Its CDR3 holds 16 amino acids, cysteine through phenylalanine. Left in the record is the CDR3 DNA by itself, 48 bases read in frame from the first base.

The same sample was also used in a study of human thymus T cells. The second paper further reports: The donors were immunologically healthy infants in Finland who had open corrective cardiac surgery for congenital heart defects. The thymus tissue came from surgical resects taken out during corrective cardiac surgery. Both the thymic and the peripheral blood repertoires appeared to show biased V and J gene segment usage. The related research found that thymic TCR repertoires overlapped highly between unrelated individuals. The study described the TCR alpha and beta repertoires in roughly 8 infant thymus samples and a few matching peripheral blood samples. Donor ages ranged from about 7 to 244 days, and the cohort comprised six male and a couple of female infants. Thymocytes were freed from the tissue by mechanical means and kept at -70 degrees C as pellets of roughly 9-34 million cells. A QIAsymphony instrument was used to extract genomic DNA from the frozen cell pellets. Using the immunoSEQ multiplex PCR assay, the TCRB and TCRAD loci were amplified from a standardized quantity of quality-controlled genomic DNA. The amplicons spanned the V(D)J region and were long enough to cover the CDR3 and allow V and J genes to be identified. Through the commercial immunoSEQ service, the amplicons were sequenced on an Illumina platform. Primer bias and sequencing errors were corrected as previously described, and TCRAD and TCRB definitions were based on the IMGT database. Repertoires were analysed with immunoSEQ Analyzer 3.0 and VDJTools, covering basic statistics, V/J segment usage, diversity estimates, rarefaction and pairwise overlap. Chao1, ChaoE, Efron-Thisted, Shannon and inverse Simpson indices were used to estimate diversity, which was also estimated on datasets down-sampled to the smallest sample. Repertoire overlap was assessed by strict matching of CDR3 nucleotide sequence, V gene and J gene, and clustering was done by Jaccard-based multidimensional scaling. On average, thymus samples gave 650,000 to 1,000,000 unique TCRB clonotypes, whereas blood samples gave about 84,000.

Sequencing used thymocytes. The chain was built from TRBV6-1 and TRBJ2-7; TRBD1 fits 9 bases in the junction. This receptor was taken from a girl in the first two years of life with a congenital heart defect. Donor details come from another sample of the same person, matched by shared clones. The nucleotide sequence is TGTGCCAGCAGTGTCCCGAGGGGACAGGGCACCTACGAGCAGTACTTC. Translated, it reads CASSVPRGQGTYEQYF.